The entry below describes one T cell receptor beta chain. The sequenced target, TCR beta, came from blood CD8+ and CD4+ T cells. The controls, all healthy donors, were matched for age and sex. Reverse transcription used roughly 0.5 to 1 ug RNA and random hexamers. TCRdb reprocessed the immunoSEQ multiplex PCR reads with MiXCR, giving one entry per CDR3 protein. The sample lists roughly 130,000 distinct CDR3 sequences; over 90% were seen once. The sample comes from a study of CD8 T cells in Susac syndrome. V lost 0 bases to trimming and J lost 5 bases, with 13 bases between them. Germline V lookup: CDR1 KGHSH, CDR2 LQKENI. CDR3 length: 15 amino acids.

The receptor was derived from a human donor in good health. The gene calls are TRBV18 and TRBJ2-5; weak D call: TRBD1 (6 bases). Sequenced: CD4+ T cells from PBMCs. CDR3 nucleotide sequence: TGTGCCAGCTCACCACCTGAATCGAGGGGGGAGACCCAGTACTTC. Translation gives CASSPPESRGETQYF.